These 5 T cell receptor beta chains were all obtained from the same sample, sequenced in a study of identical twins. Each CDR3 protein gets one entry after TCRdb re-called the 5' RACE reads with MiXCR. Here the sample spans about 570,000 distinct CDR3 sequences, 9.6% being singletons. These data are also associated with another study on yellow fever vaccine responses in identical twins.

Sequencing was performed on PBMCs. These receptors were collected from a woman under 30 in good health.

This clonotype was seen many times. The chain links TRBV7-2 to TRBJ1-2, with 8 bases matching TRBD1. The junction had 9 bases not matched to a gene; V was cut back by 1 base and J by 8 bases. CDR3 length: 15 residues. Germline V gene sequence: CDR1 SGHTA, CDR2 FQGNSA. CDR3 loop: CASSLEGRGPFGYTF. CDR3 DNA: TGTGCCAGCAGCTTAGAGGGCAGGGGGCCCTTCGGCTACACCTTC.

This clonotype was counted between two and nine times. The chain is built from TRBV7-3 and TRBJ2-1; 11 bases map to TRBD2. V was pared by 3 bases and J by 10 bases, with 8 bases of the junction left unmatched. Germline V gene lookup returns CDR1 SGHTA and CDR2 FQGTGA. CDR3 length equals 15 residues. The DNA for the CDR3 is TGTGCCAGCAGCTTCTTAGCGGGGGGGCCCTGGGAGCAGTTCTTC. This sequence encodes CASSFLAGGPWEQFF.

This clonotype was observed a handful of times. The V call is TRBV18, the J call TRBJ2-7, with 8 bases that match TRBD1. Germline V lookup: CDR1 KGHSH, CDR2 LQKENI. CDR3 length: 14 residues. Trimming removed 3 bases from V and 4 bases from J; junction bases left unmatched: 5. The CDR3 DNA follows: TGTGCCAGCTCACCGAACAGGGGGGAGTACGAGCAGTACTTC. Its translation is CASSPNRGEYEQYF.

This clonotype was recorded a few times. The V call is TRBV14, the J call TRBJ1-2, with D possibly TRBD1 on 5 matching bases. This CDR3 spans 15 amino acids. V was clipped by 0 bases and J by 4 bases, with 12 bases between them. CDR1 and CDR2 from the germline V gene are SGHDN and FVKESK. This CDR3 is CASSQESAGIYGYTF. CDR3 bases: TGTGCCAGCAGCCAAGAATCGGCAGGGATCTATGGCTACACCTTC.

The sample holds many counts of this clonotype. The rearrangement joins TRBV7-2 to TRBJ2-2; either TRBD1 or TRBD2 may fit D (6 bases each). Looked up from germline, CDR1 is SGHTA and CDR2 is FQGNSA. CDR3 length: 14 amino acids. Trimming left V 5 bases short and J 7 bases short, with 14 bases between. As DNA, the CDR3 is TGTGCCAGCAGCACCGTAGGAGGGGGCGGGGAGCTGTTTTTT. It codes for CASSTVGGGGELFF.